There are a few counts of the clone carrying this T cell receptor beta chain. Its antigen remains unidentified. This sample is drawn from a study of shared clonotypes between healthy human individuals. Study-wide results and limits: Sampling covered blood only; tissue repertoires likely differ.

Produced via immunoSEQ multiplex PCR; TCRdb's table is partial and in-frame only. The repertoire has around 2.5 million clones, approximately 93% of them found once; the top ten carry about 0.34%. Sequenced material: naive CD4+ T cells from PBMCs. Subset here: CD45RA+ positively selected. The receptor was derived from a man between 18 and 29 years old in good health. Some clones in this sample may be carry-over from other donors' samples.

The chain's CDR3 is CASSLMSGSNEKLFF. CDR3 nucleotide sequence: TGCGCCAGCAGCTTGATGTCAGGGTCTAATGAAAAACTGTTTTTT. The rearrangement joins TRBV5-1 to TRBJ1-4; possible D gene TRBD1, 5 bases. The length of the CDR3 is 15 residues. The ends were cut back, 1 base at V and 3 bases at J, with 10 bases in the middle. The germline gives CDR1 SGHRS, CDR2 YFSETQ.